A single sample is the source of the 17 T cell receptor beta chains below, sequenced in a study of blood T cell repertoires in COVID-19 (dated by TCRdb to the early 2020s). Library generation was performed with the immunoSEQ multiplex PCR assay. The source is immuneACCESS, and TCRdb retained only in-frame sequences with V and J called. Part of the clones is not carried over; for the studies checked, unresolved V genes explain less than half of this, and the remainder is unexplained. A total of about 310,000 clones appear in this sample, around 87% of them only once. The ten largest clonotypes hold 1% of the sample. Sequencing was performed on peripheral blood. These receptors came from a man aged 45-65 years with active or convalescent COVID-19.

V and J are TRBV9 and TRBJ2-7; 7 bases match TRBD1. Germline loops: CDR1 SGDLS, CDR2 YYNGEE. Trimming took 3 bases from V and 2 from J; bases not matched to a gene: 8. The CDR3 has 15 amino acids. CDR3 sequence reads: CASSARQGSTYEQYF. The DNA of the CDR3 is TGTGCCAGCAGCGCCAGACAGGGATCCACCTACGAGCAGTACTTC.

The V call is TRBV2, the J call TRBJ2-7; TRBD2 is a possible D gene (5 bases). The V end was cut by 6 bases, the J end by 6 bases, with 12 bases between. CDR3 length: 12 residues. The germline V gene has CDR1 SNHLY and CDR2 FYNNEI. The CDR3 is CASSERGIEQYF. In DNA form, the CDR3 reads TGTGCCAGCAGCGAACGAGGGATCGAGCAGTACTTC.

The chain carries TRBV9 and TRBJ2-1, with TRBD2 matching over 14 bases. Germline-derived CDR1 and CDR2 are SGDLS and YYNGEE. The CDR3 sequence is 18 residues long. The junction had 7 bases not matched to a gene; V was cut back by 3 bases and J by 2 bases. DNA of the CDR3: TGTGCCAGCAGCGAGGGACTAGCGGGAGCTTACACCTACAATGAGCAGTTCTTC. Translation: CASSEGLAGAYTYNEQFF.

This clone was found a few times. The J gene is TRBJ2-7, the V gene TRBV19; D is possibly TRBD1 (5 bases). V was pared by 4 bases and J by 12 bases, with 19 bases between. The germline CDR1 and CDR2 sequences are LNHDA and SQIVND (reference sequence). This CDR3 comprises 13 residues. The CDR3 region is CASSTTARQPRYF. The CDR3 DNA follows: TGTGCCAGTAGTACAACGGCCCGACAGCCGCGGTACTTC.

The chain joins TRBV5-8 to TRBJ2-7, with TRBD2 as a possible D gene (5 bases). This CDR3 is 12 amino acids long. Germline assignment: CDR1 SGHTS and CDR2 YDEGEE. V lost 5 bases and J 2 bases, leaving 8 bases between the germline ends. As DNA, the CDR3 is TGTGCCAGCAGTGCCGGGGCCTACGAGCAGTACTTC. Residues: CASSAGAYEQYF.

The chain uses TRBV28 and TRBJ2-7; possibly TRBD1 for D (5 bases). V was clipped by 8 bases and J by 2 bases, with 16 bases between them. The CDR3 sequence is 14 residues long. Germline lookup yields CDR1 MDHEN and CDR2 SYDVKM. This chain's CDR3 is CASPPSDKPYEQYF. The DNA of the CDR3 is TGTGCCAGCCCGCCTTCGGACAAACCCTACGAGCAGTACTTC.

The rearrangement uses TRBV19 and TRBJ1-2, with a weak D call TRBD1 (5 bases). The V and J ends lost 8 bases and 2 bases respectively, with 9 bases between them. CDR3 length equals 12 residues. Germline V gives CDR1 LNHDA, CDR2 SQIVND (reference sequence). The CDR3 DNA sequence: TGTGCCAGTTGGGACTGGAACTATGGCTACACCTTC. Translated: CASWDWNYGYTF.

In its sample, this clone was seen once. The chain employs TRBV7-8 and TRBJ1-4, with TRBD1 identical over 10 bases. Germline V CDR1 and CDR2: SGHVS, FQNEAQ. Losses at the gene ends were 5 bases for V and 8 bases for J; bases not matched to a gene: 5. The CDR3 length is 14 residues. CDR3: CASSLDRGPEKLFF. The CDR3 nucleotides read TGTGCCAGCAGCCTTGACAGGGGGCCCGAAAAACTGTTTTTT.

This clone was recorded only once. The CDR3 spells CASSQQQGAVTEAFF. The CDR3 coding sequence is TGTGCCAGCAGTCAACAACAGGGGGCAGTCACTGAAGCTTTCTTT. The genes are TRBV28 and TRBJ1-1, with TRBD1 identical over 9 bases. Germline V lookup: CDR1 MDHEN, CDR2 SYDVKM. CDR3 length equals 15 residues. The trim removed 5 bases at V and 4 bases at J, leaving 8 bases unmatched.

The V call is TRBV7-6, the J call TRBJ1-1; 7 nucleotides agree with TRBD1. Germline loops: CDR1 SGHVS, CDR2 FNYEAQ. This CDR3 contains 16 residues. V shed 5 bases and J 6 bases; nucleotides not matched to a gene: 15. CDR3 sequence (DNA): TGTGCCAGCAGCCGTAGCGCCCACAGGGGTAGTGCTGAAGCTTTCTTT. Translating gives CASSRSAHRGSAEAFF.

The V and J genes are TRBV19 and TRBJ1-3; D is perhaps TRBD1 (5 bases). The CDR3 totals 14 residues. V was clipped by 6 bases and J by 1 base, with 10 bases between them. Germline-derived CDR1 and CDR2 are LNHDA and SQIVND (reference sequence). The CDR3 bases are TGTGCCAGTAGCCGGCAGGGATCTGGAAACACCATATATTTT. Residues: CASSRQGSGNTIYF.

V usage is TRBV6-1 and J usage is TRBJ2-7; 7 positions agree with TRBD1. The V gene end was trimmed by 0 bases and the J gene end by 1 base; junction bases not matched to a gene: 3. The CDR3 covers 15 residues. The germline gives CDR1 MNHNS, CDR2 SASEGT. In DNA, the CDR3 is TGTGCCAGCAGTGAAGCAGTACAGGGGTCCTACGAGCAGTACTTC. Translation: CASSEAVQGSYEQYF.

J is TRBJ1-1 and V is TRBV9; D is ambiguous. There are 15 residues in the CDR3. V lost 3 bases, J lost 10 bases, and 22 bases lay in between. CDR1 and CDR2 (germline): SGDLS, YYNGEE. The chain's CDR3 is CASSEGPTGVRLAFF. CDR3 sequence (DNA): TGTGCCAGCAGCGAGGGCCCCACGGGAGTCCGACTAGCTTTCTTT.

J is TRBJ1-2 and V is TRBV10-3, with D possibly matching TRBD1 (5 bases). Trimming shortened V by 0 bases and J by 6 bases, and 14 bases separated the two germline ends. The CDR3 loop spans 15 amino acids. CDR1 and CDR2 from the germline V gene are ENHRY and SYGVKD. CDR3 sequence: CAISESAGQEHGYTF. CDR3 DNA sequence: TGTGCCATCAGTGAGTCCGCAGGACAAGAGCATGGCTACACCTTC.

About this clone itself: Other nucleotide sequences in the sample specify the same CDR3. This chain joins TRBV6-5 and TRBJ2-7, with D maybe TRBD2 (6 bases). The ends were cut back, 0 bases at V and 3 bases at J, with 6 bases in the middle. Germline V gene sequence: CDR1 MNHEY, CDR2 SVGAGI. The CDR3 runs to 13 residues. The CDR3 loop reads CASSYSRGYEQYF. In DNA, the CDR3 is TGTGCCAGCAGTTACTCGCGGGGCTACGAGCAGTACTTC.

The V and J genes are TRBV6-2 or TRBV6-3 and TRBJ2-5; tentative D call: TRBD2 (6 bases). The V gene lost 2 bases and the J gene lost 0 bases, with 16 bases spanning the gap. CDR1 is MNHEY and CDR2 is SVGEGT in the germline V gene. The CDR3 length is 17 residues. CDR3 amino acids: CASSYPLQTGDQETQYF. The CDR3 coding sequence is TGTGCCAGCAGTTACCCCCTACAAACGGGGGACCAAGAGACCCAGTACTTC.

This clone was picked up many times. The chain links TRBV7-9 to TRBJ2-5; D is perhaps TRBD1 (5 bases). The CDR3 runs to 14 residues. V gave up 1 base and J gave up 5 bases, with 11 bases separating them. Germline CDR1 is SEHNR and CDR2 is FQNEAQ (reference sequence). CDR3 in DNA: TGTGCCAGCAGCTTAGGCCCAGGGCCGGAGACCCAGTACTTC. Protein sequence: CASSLGPGPETQYF.